This T cell receptor (beta chain) was observed in a study of OX40 agonist ivuxolimab in advanced cancers. Study-level background: Patient treatment consisted of intravenous ivuxolimab administration every 2 weeks at 0.01 to 10 mg/kg. Dose-escalation patients had hepatocellular carcinoma, melanoma, renal cell or head and neck cancer.

Germline CDR1 KGHSH, CDR2 LQKENI. V lost 3 bases, J lost 1 base, and 6 bases lay in between. The CDR3 is made up of 14 amino acids. With regard to this clone: Its antigen is unidentified.

Some clones are missing from TCRdb's copy, which holds only in-frame ones; the method was immunoSEQ multiplex PCR. The table lists 60,000 or so clones, just over 85% of them singletons. Overall study findings and caveats: At 0.1 to 3.0 mg/kg, clonal expansion of CD4+ and CD8+ blood T cells had occurred by week 6.

The sampling schedule covered blood at baseline, cycle 4 day 1, and cycle 7 day 1. The gene calls are TRBV18 and TRBJ1-4, with a weak D call TRBD1 (5 bases). The specimen was CD4+ or CD8+ T cells sorted from blood, collected in a trial of the OX40 agonist ivuxolimab. The receptor was derived from an adult with an advanced solid tumor such as melanoma, head and neck, liver or kidney cancer. The CDR3 sequence: CASSPGVTNEKLFF. The CDR3 DNA reads TGTGCCAGCTCACCGGGGGTAACTAATGAAAAACTGTTTTTT.